A single sample gave rise to the 20 T cell receptor beta chains below, sequenced in a study of cytomegalovirus exposure and HLA in healthy donors. Amplification used 60 Vbeta primers and 13 Jbeta primers. This table comes from immunoSEQ multiplex PCR, and its TCRdb copy is limited to in-frame clones, with some not included. In the table there are about 52,000 clones, approximately 70% of which are singletons. Sequencing was carried out using PBMCs. These receptors all stem from a man between 18 and 29 years old in good health and CMV-seronegative.

This chain joins TRBV7-9 and TRBJ2-7; perhaps TRBD1 as D (5 bases). The CDR3 has 13 amino acids. The germline V and J ends were trimmed by 5 bases and 3 bases, with 11 bases remaining between them. CDR1 SEHNR and CDR2 FQNEAQ come from the germline V gene (reference sequence). The CDR3 spells CASSPQGGYEQYF. In DNA, the CDR3 is TGTGCCAGCAGCCCCCAGGGTGGCTACGAGCAGTACTTC.

The chain joins TRBV18 to TRBJ2-2; 7 bases match TRBD2. In germline, CDR1 is KGHSH, CDR2 LQKENI. This CDR3 contains 16 residues. V lost 8 bases and J lost 2; bases outside the gene matches: 11. CDR3 DNA: TGTGCCAGCACCGAGGCGGGAGCGGTAAACACCGGGGAGCTGTTTTTT. Translating gives CASTEAGAVNTGELFF.

This clone has a handful of counts. V and J are TRBV6-5 and TRBJ1-5; a weak D match, TRBD1 (6 bases). Germline V gene sequence: CDR1 MNHEY, CDR2 SVGAGI. With 8 bases removed from V and 4 bases from J, the gap between germline ends came to 15 bases. The CDR3 totals 14 residues. The CDR3 is CASQPGVRNQPQHF. The DNA of the CDR3 is TGTGCCAGCCAACCAGGGGTAAGAAATCAGCCCCAGCATTTT.

This sequence joins TRBV5-1 and TRBJ1-1, with TRBD1 as a possible D gene (5 bases). Trimming stripped 6 bases from V and 3 bases from J, with 15 bases between. The CDR3 runs to 14 residues. Per the germline V gene, CDR1 is SGHRS and CDR2 is YFSETQ. The CDR3 sequence is CASNRGEEDTEAFF. The CDR3 region has the DNA TGCGCCAGCAATCGGGGGGAAGAAGACACTGAAGCTTTCTTT.

This chain connects TRBV30 to TRBJ1-5, with TRBD1 matching 7 bases. The CDR3 is 17 amino acids. The germline V gene has CDR1 GTSNPN and CDR2 SVGIG (reference sequence). With V trimmed by 5 bases and J by 0 bases, 13 bases remained unmatched. CDR3: CAWLQGRGIYSNQPQHF. The CDR3 DNA follows: TGTGCCTGGTTACAGGGCAGGGGGATATATAGCAATCAGCCCCAGCATTTT.

The rearrangement links TRBV30 to TRBJ2-5; 8 bases agree with TRBD2. This CDR3 is built from 14 residues. Unmatched junction bases numbered 5, after V lost 1 base and J lost 4 bases. Germline lookup yields CDR1 GTSNPN and CDR2 SVGIG (reference sequence). The CDR3 is CAWSGGLAPETQYF. The CDR3 nucleotides are TGTGCCTGGAGTGGAGGACTAGCCCCAGAGACCCAGTACTTC.

The rearrangement uses TRBV6-5 and TRBJ1-5, with a possible D match to TRBD1 (5 bases). This CDR3 spans 15 amino acids. Germline V gene lookup returns CDR1 MNHEY and CDR2 SVGAGI. V gave up 0 bases and J gave up 11 bases, with 17 bases separating them. The CDR3 reads CASSYSSQGSSAQHF. The CDR3 DNA reads as TGTGCCAGCAGTTACTCTAGTCAGGGCTCTTCAGCCCAGCATTTT.

The V and J genes are TRBV11-2 and TRBJ1-2; D unresolved. This CDR3 region has 16 residues. Germline-derived CDR1 and CDR2 are SGHAT and FQNNGV. Deletions cut 2 bases from V and 4 bases from J, with 17 bases between. CDR3 region: CASSLISYPSGYGYTF. For the CDR3, the DNA is TGTGCCAGCAGCTTAATCTCCTATCCCAGCGGCTATGGCTACACCTTC.

This clone appeared a single time. The chain links TRBV20-1 to TRBJ2-7; D is possibly TRBD1 (6 bases). V was cut by 3 bases and J by 11 bases, with 14 bases left in between. Per germline, CDR1 DFQATT and CDR2 SNEGSKA (reference sequence). The CDR3 runs to 11 residues. CDR3 in DNA: TGCAGTGCTAGGGGGCAGGGGTTGGAGTACTTC. Its translation is CSARGQGLEYF.

This sequence joins TRBV25-1 and TRBJ2-1, with 7 bases aligning to TRBD2. The V gene's germline CDR1 is MGHDK and CDR2 SYGVNS. The CDR3 is 14 amino acids. V trimming: 3 bases; J trimming: 8 bases; junction bases outside the gene matches: 7. The CDR3 coding sequence is TGTGCCAGCAGTGATATTGGACTAGTTTATGAGCAGTTCTTC. Protein sequence: CASSDIGLVYEQFF.

This chain connects TRBV9 to TRBJ2-7; D is uncertain. Germline loops: CDR1 SGDLS, CDR2 YYNGEE. CDR3 length: 14 residues. Trimming stripped 0 bases from V and 2 bases from J, with 9 bases between. The CDR3 region has the DNA TGTGCCAGCAGCGTAGAGTCTAACCCCTACGAGCAGTACTTC. This translates into CASSVESNPYEQYF.

The V call is TRBV10-3, the J call TRBJ1-1; TRBD1 is a possible D gene (6 bases). The V gene's germline CDR1 is ENHRY and CDR2 SYGVKD. The CDR3 contains 14 residues. Trimming stripped 4 bases from V and 0 bases from J, with 9 bases between. The CDR3 bases are TGTGCCATCAGTGGGGGGCTCCTGAACACTGAAGCTTTCTTT. It yields the protein CAISGGLLNTEAFF.

The V call is TRBV7-9, the J call TRBJ1-1; tentative D call: TRBD1 (5 bases). The CDR3 sequence is 14 residues long. Between the trimmed V and J ends, which lost 1 base and 1 base, there was a span of 7 bases. Germline V gene data show CDR1 as SEHNR and CDR2 as FQNEAQ (reference sequence). The CDR3 loop reads CASSLVGGNTEAFF. The CDR3 bases are TGTGCCAGCAGCTTAGTCGGGGGGAACACTGAAGCTTTCTTT.

This clone turned up a few times. This rearrangement joins TRBV7-6 to TRBJ1-5; unclear D gene. The germline V and J ends were trimmed by 1 base and 7 bases, with 8 bases remaining between them. The CDR3 consists of 13 residues. Germline values: CDR1 SGHVS, CDR2 FNYEAQ. DNA for the CDR3: TGTGCCAGCAGCTTAGAGAGAGGGCAGCCCCAGCATTTT. Protein sequence: CASSLERGQPQHF.

J is TRBJ1-3 and V is TRBV4-3, with unresolved D. Germline assignment: CDR1 LGHNA and CDR2 YSLEER. V was cut by 1 base and J by 0 bases, with 7 bases left in between. The CDR3 is made up of 15 amino acids. The CDR3 spells CASSQVSGSGNTIYF. Written as DNA, the CDR3 is TGCGCCAGCAGCCAAGTTTCGGGCTCTGGAAACACCATATATTTT.

This clone appeared a single time. The chain combines TRBV4-1 with TRBJ2-7, with D perhaps TRBD2 (6 bases). CDR3 length: 16 residues. The germline V gene has CDR1 MGHRA and CDR2 YSYEKL. Trimming removed 0 bases at V and 2 bases at J, with 14 bases between. The CDR3 nucleotides are TGCGCCAGCAGCCAAGATCGGGACTTGGGGACCTACGAGCAGTACTTC. Translation: CASSQDRDLGTYEQYF.

This clone was detected once. This chain links TRBV9 with TRBJ1-2; a possible D gene is TRBD1 (6 bases). CDR1 and CDR2 (germline): SGDLS, YYNGEE. The CDR3 totals 17 residues. V was pared by 1 base and J by 5 bases, with 21 bases between. CDR3 coding DNA: TGTGCCAGCAGCGTATTCGCGGGGGGCGGGACCTCTTATGGCTACACCTTC. This encodes CASSVFAGGGTSYGYTF.

The chain recombines TRBV29-1 with TRBJ2-7; maybe TRBD2 (6 bases). CDR3 size: 13 residues. Germline V lookup: CDR1 SQVTM, CDR2 ANQGSEA. With 5 bases removed from V and 1 base from J, the gap between germline ends came to 12 bases. The CDR3 DNA reads TGCAGCGTTCGCGAGCGGGCTTCCTACGAGCAGTACTTC. Translation gives CSVRERASYEQYF.

The chain is built from TRBV5-1 and TRBJ2-7; weak D call: TRBD2 (6 bases). Trimming took 3 bases from V and 7 from J, leaving 14 bases between them. Germline CDR1 and CDR2: SGHRS and YFSETQ. The CDR3 has 13 residues. The CDR3 DNA reads as TGCGCCAGCAGCTCGACTATCGCGGGAGAGCAGTACTTC. This gives the protein CASSSTIAGEQYF.

J is TRBJ2-1 and V is TRBV2; D gene unclear. The CDR3 length is 11 residues. CDR1 and CDR2 from the germline V gene are SNHLY and FYNNEI. The germline V and J ends were trimmed by 8 bases and 6 bases, with 8 bases remaining between them. The CDR3: CASGAVNEQFF. Written as DNA, the CDR3 is TGTGCCAGCGGTGCGGTCAATGAGCAGTTCTTC. The whole variable domain, remainder taken from reference TRBV2 and TRBJ2-1, is EPEVTQTPSHQVTQMGQEVILRCVPISNHLYFYWYRQILGQKVEFLVSFYNNEISEKSEIFDDQFSVERPDGSNFTLKIRSTKLEDSAMYFCASGAVNEQFFGPGTRLTVL.